This T cell receptor beta chain was documented in a study of T cells in localized non-small cell lung cancer. Germline loops: CDR1 SGDLS, CDR2 YYNGEE. The CDR3 is made up of 15 amino acids. The ends lost 3 bases at V and 2 bases at J; junction bases unmatched: 5. Sequencing was performed with immunoSEQ multiplex PCR; in TCRdb, only in-frame clones are kept and a portion is missing. The sample contains more than 40,000 clones, about 88% of which appear only once. General study results and limits: The appearance of a median roughly 61 of the top 100 tumor clones was seen in adjacent lung. Highest T cell clonality was seen in uninvolved adjacent lung, surpassing that measured in tumor.

To note about this clone: Antigen: not known.

The TCR originated in a man aged 40 to 69 with stage II lung adenocarcinoma. This sample comprised PBMCs, obtained before any cancer treatment. The chain recombines TRBV9 with TRBJ2-1; 7 bases match TRBD1. Here the CDR3 DNA reads TGTGCCAGCAGCGGAGCAGGGGGAACCTACAATGAGCAGTTCTTC. This sequence encodes CASSGAGGTYNEQFF.